The present T cell receptor beta chain was sequenced within a study of cytomegalovirus exposure and HLA in healthy donors. PCR employed 60 Vbeta and 13 Jbeta primers. Method: immunoSEQ multiplex PCR; TCRdb's copy keeps in-frame clones and lacks some. Found here are 150,000 to 200,000 clones, around 80% of them singletons; the top ten hold about 4.5%. This CDR3 comprises 15 residues. The trim removed 4 bases at V and 2 bases at J, leaving 7 bases unmatched. The germline V gene encodes CDR1 GTSNPN and CDR2 SVGIG (reference sequence). V and J are TRBV30 and TRBJ1-4, with 7 bases that match TRBD1. The sample consisted of PBMCs. The TCR comes from a man aged 35 to 55 in good health and CMV-seronegative. The CDR3 DNA is TGTGCCTGGACGAACCGGGACAGCACTAATGAAAAACTGTTTTTT. This gives the protein CAWTNRDSTNEKLFF.